These T cell receptor beta chains were read from a single sample in a study of blood T cells in healthy people across ages. MiXCR, applied by TCRdb to the 5' RACE reads, yields one record per CDR3 protein. The table shows roughly 800,000 distinct CDR3 sequences, with about 37% occurring only once. The sample was blood. The origin of the receptors is a man between 18 and 29 years old in good health. Both conserved end residues are part of each CDR3. A D gene is named only where the DNA matches it firmly. Clone size is stated in some rows and not others, as once, few, many or a class when expanded.

TRBJ1-4 NA few TRBV5-5 TGTGCCAGCAGCCCCATTAGCCAGGGACTGCAAAAACTGTTTTTT CASSPISQGLQKLFF
TRBJ2-1 TRBD1 NA TRBV2 TGTGCCAGCAGTGCTCTGGGACAGGAGGACTACGAGCAGTTCTTC CASSALGQEDYEQFF
TRBJ2-1 NA many TRBV29-1 TGCAGCGTTGAAAAGCTGGTCAGAAGTTACAATGAGCAGTTCTTC CSVEKLVRSYNEQFF
TRBJ2-1 NA many TRBV10-3 TGTGCCATCAGACCCAGAAACTACAATGAGCAGTTCTTC CAIRPRNYNEQFF
TRBJ1-2 NA NA TRBV6-1 TGTGCCAGCAACGACCTCCGGGACACCTATGGCTACACCTTC CASNDLRDTYGYTF
TRBJ2-1 TRBD1 few TRBV7-9 TGTGCCAGCAGTTCAGGGGGCGCCTACAATGAGCAGTTCTTC CASSSGGAYNEQFF
TRBJ1-2 TRBD1 NA TRBV20-1 TGCAGTGCTACCATAAGGACAGGAGAAAATGGCTACACCTTC CSATIRTGENGYTF
TRBJ1-2 NA many TRBV7-8 TGTGCCAGTACCCTCGGTAGGGGAGAACATGGCTACACCTTC CASTLGRGEHGYTF
TRBJ1-2 TRBD1 many TRBV20-1 TGCAGTGCTAGCGACGGCGGGACAGGATTTAGCTACACCTTC CSASDGGTGFSYTF
TRBJ2-2 NA NA TRBV20-1 TGCAGCGCCACTAGCACCGGGGAGCTGTTTTTT CSATSTGELFF
TRBJ2-1 NA NA TRBV6-5 TGTGCCAGCAGTTACGAAAGGGCAGTAGCCTACAATGAGCCGTTCTTC CASSYERAVAYNEPFF
TRBJ2-3 NA few TRBV20-1 TGCAGTGCTAGCGGGGCAGGAGATACGCAGTATTTT CSASGAGDTQYF
TRBJ1-5 NA few TRBV7-2 TGTGCCAGCAGCACCTCGGGCAATCAGCCCCAGCATTTT CASSTSGNQPQHF
TRBJ2-1 TRBD1 once TRBV9 TGTGCCAGCAGCGTAGGGACAGGGAGGAATGAGCAGTTCTTC CASSVGTGRNEQFF
TRBJ2-7 TRBD1 NA TRBV11-1 TGTGCCAGCAGCCTAGGTACAGGGGCCACCTACGAGCAGTACTTC CASSLGTGATYEQYF
TRBJ1-2 TRBD1 NA TRBV7-6 TGTGCCAGCAGCTTAGCGACAGGGGATGTGATAGGCTACACCTTC CASSLATGDVIGYTF
TRBJ2-5 TRBD2 NA TRBV7-2 TGTGCCAGCAGCTTAGCGGGGACTAGTCAAGAGACCCAGTACTTC CASSLAGTSQETQYF
TRBJ2-1 TRBD2 NA TRBV10-3 TGTGCCATCAGTGAGTCCCCGACTAGCGGGGGAAACAATGAGCAGTTCTTC CAISESPTSGGNNEQFF
TRBJ2-7 NA few TRBV6-2/TRBV6-3 TGTGCCAGCAGCCTCCAGCGAGGCGAGCAGTACTTC CASSLQRGEQYF
TRBJ1-6 NA NA TRBV27 TGTGCCAGCAGGGGGGGGGGCACCTATAATTCACCCCTCCACTTT CASRGGGTYNSPLHF
TRBJ2-1 NA NA TRBV5-1 TGCGCCAGCAGCGTAGGGAACAATGAGCAGTTCTTC CASSVGNNEQFF
TRBJ2-3 NA NA TRBV24-1 TGTGCCACCAGTGCTACTAGCACAGATACGCAGTATTTT CATSATSTDTQYF
TRBJ2-1 NA once TRBV5-1 TGCGCCAGCAGCTTGAACAGGGTTGTTCCCCTCTACAATGAGCAGTTCTTC CASSLNRVVPLYNEQFF
TRBJ1-2 NA NA TRBV20-1 TGCAGTGCTAGAGAGGATACAGCTAACTATGGCTACACCTTC CSAREDTANYGYTF
TRBJ2-1 NA few TRBV4-2 TGTGCCAGCAGCCATAGACACCAAGAGCCCTACAATGAGCAGTTCTTC CASSHRHQEPYNEQFF
TRBJ2-7 NA NA TRBV11-2 TGTGCCAGTAGCTTAGTGGTTTCGGGTGGGTACGAGCAGTACTTC CASSLVVSGGYEQYF
TRBJ2-1 NA many TRBV25-1 TGTGCCAGCACCGAGGAGGGTTTGAATGAGCAGTTCTTC CASTEEGLNEQFF
TRBJ2-7 TRBD1 few TRBV7-3 TGTGCCAGCAGCTTAAACGGGGCAGGGGGCTCCTACAATGAGCAGTACTTC CASSLNGAGGSYNEQYF
TRBJ1-1 NA few TRBV20-1 TGCAGTGCTTCTCAGGCGAACACTGAAGCTTTCTTT CSASQANTEAFF
TRBJ2-1 NA many TRBV5-1 TGCGCCAGCAGGGATTCCTACAATGAGCAGTTCTTC CASRDSYNEQFF
TRBJ2-1 TRBD1 many TRBV7-7 TGTGCTAGCAGCAGCGCGAGGGACAGTAACAATGAGCAGTTCTTC CASSSARDSNNEQFF
TRBJ2-7 TRBD2 few TRBV4-3 TGCGCCGGCAGCTCGTCCGGGACTAGCAATTACGAGCAGTACTTC CAGSSSGTSNYEQYF
TRBJ2-3 NA NA TRBV12-3/TRBV12-4 TGTGCCAGCAGTTTGTCCGCGAGTGCAGATATGCAATATTTT CASSLSASADMQYF
TRBJ2-7 TRBD1 NA TRBV6-2/TRBV6-3 TGTGCCAGCAGGCGTGCCGGGACAGGGTACAATGAGCAGTACTTC CASRRAGTGYNEQYF
TRBJ1-6 NA few TRBV13 TGTGCCAGCAGCTTACAAACGGGCCTTAATTCACCCCCCCACTTT CASSLQTGLNSPPHF
TRBJ2-3 TRBD1 few TRBV7-6 TGTGCCAGCAGCAACGACAGGGCGGATACGCAGTATTTT CASSNDRADTQYF
TRBJ2-3 TRBD2 many TRBV10-3 TGTGCCATCAGTGGGCTAGCGGGGAGCACAGATACGCAGTATTTT CAISGLAGSTDTQYF
TRBJ1-2 TRBD1 many TRBV6-5 TGTGCCAGCAGTTACTCGACAGGGGGTGCTAGGAACTATGGCTACACCTTC CASSYSTGGARNYGYTF
TRBJ2-7 TRBD1 many TRBV20-1 TGCAGTGCTAGACGACAGGGTACCTTCCCCTACGAGCAGTACTTC CSARRQGTFPYEQYF
TRBJ2-5 NA NA TRBV5-1 TGCGCCAGCAGCTCGCAGGGGAGCCAAGAGACCCAGTACTTC CASSSQGSQETQYF
TRBJ1-2 NA few TRBV6-5 TGTGCCAGCAGCCCCGTCCATGCCTATCAGTATGGCCACACCTTC CASSPVHAYQYGHTF
TRBJ2-7 TRBD1 many TRBV4-3 TGCGCCAGCAGCCAAAACGACAGGGCCTCCTACGAGCAGTACTTC CASSQNDRASYEQYF
TRBJ2-1 NA many TRBV12-3/TRBV12-4 TGTGCCAGCAGCCCCCCCCAACTTTTCCTCTCCTACAATGAGCAGTTCTTC CASSPPQLFLSYNEQFF
TRBJ1-3 NA NA TRBV5-1 TGCGCCAGCAGCTCAGGAAACAGTTTCTCTGGAAACACCATATATTTT CASSSGNSFSGNTIYF
TRBJ1-2 NA NA TRBV7-2 TGTGTCAGCAGCCTACAGGGAGAGGACTATGGCTACACCTTC CVSSLQGEDYGYTF
TRBJ2-2 TRBD1 NA TRBV27 TGTGCCAGCAGTGAATACAGGGGACGTGGGCTTCCTGGGGAGCTGTTTTTT CASSEYRGRGLPGELFF
TRBJ1-3 NA NA TRBV20-1 TGCAGTGCCCAGGACGGGGATGGAACAGCTGGAAACACCATATATTTT CSAQDGDGTAGNTIYF
TRBJ2-5 NA few TRBV7-3 TGTGCCAGCAGCTTATCGGCAGCCCGCGCGGAGACCCAGTACTTC CASSLSAARAETQYF
TRBJ2-3 TRBD1 many TRBV7-9 TGTGCCAGCAGCTCGGACAGGGGGAGCACAGATACGCAGTATTTT CASSSDRGSTDTQYF